The 10 T cell receptor beta chains reported below all come from one sample, sequenced in a study of identical twins. TCRdb reprocessed the 5' RACE reads via MiXCR and lists one record per CDR3 protein. Of roughly 470,000 distinct CDR3 sequences listed, roughly 13% were seen once; the top ten hold 0.98%. This sample was shared with a second study, whose subject was yellow fever vaccine responses in identical twins.

Sequences were obtained from CD4+ T cells sorted from blood. The source is a woman aged 18 to 35 in good health.

Many counts were recorded for this clonotype. Here the CDR3 DNA reads TGTGCCAGCAGCCAAGATTTGATGACCGGGGAGCTGTTTTTT. It yields the protein CASSQDLMTGELFF. This chain links TRBV4-2 with TRBJ2-2; D ambiguous. Trimming removed 0 bases from V and 5 bases from J, with 7 bases in between. The CDR3 runs 14 residues. Germline V gene data show CDR1 as LGHNA and CDR2 as YNFKEQ.

The CDR3 DNA is TGCAGTGCTAAGGCGGGGGCCTACGAGCAGTACTTC. As protein: CSAKAGAYEQYF. The chain couples TRBV20-1 to TRBJ2-7, with TRBD2 matching over 7 bases. The CDR3 extends over 12 amino acids. The trim removed 4 bases at V and 2 bases at J, leaving 2 bases unmatched. From germline, CDR1 is DFQATT and CDR2 SNEGSKA (reference sequence).

In its sample, this clonotype was seen many times. The chain uses TRBV28 and TRBJ2-1; D could derive from TRBD1 or TRBD2 (5 bases each). The CDR3 totals 15 residues. V lost 0 bases and J lost 7, with 13 bases in between. Germline V gene lookup returns CDR1 MDHEN and CDR2 SYDVKM. The DNA for the CDR3 is TGTGCCAGCAGTTTATGGGGGGAAACAGAGAATGAGCAGTTCTTC. The encoded protein is CASSLWGETENEQFF.

The chain carries TRBV6-1 and TRBJ2-7; 7 bases fit TRBD1. The length of the CDR3 is 14 residues. In germline, CDR1 is MNHNS, CDR2 SASEGT. V gave up 6 bases and J gave up 0 bases; unmatched junction bases: 5. DNA for the CDR3: TGTGCCAGCAGGTTGACAGGGTACTCCTACGAGCAGTACTTC. Residues: CASRLTGYSYEQYF.

J is TRBJ1-1 and V is TRBV4-3; D possibly corresponds to TRBD1 (5 bases). Trimming removed 3 bases at V and 1 base at J, with 15 bases between. The germline CDR1 and CDR2 sequences are LGHNA and YSLEER. This CDR3 contains 16 residues. CDR3 nucleotides: TGCGCCAGCAGCCAGGGGACGGGACTGACGAACACTGAAGCTTTCTTT. It is translated as CASSQGTGLTNTEAFF.

This clonotype was detected a few times. Here the CDR3 DNA reads TGTGCCGGGCGGACAGACTACACCGGGGAGCTGTTTTTT. Amino acids: CAGRTDYTGELFF. The rearrangement uses TRBV6-2 or TRBV6-3 and TRBJ2-2; possible D gene TRBD1, 6 bases. Trimming took off 11 bases at V and 3 bases at J, with 13 bases between the two ends. This CDR3 comprises 13 residues. CDR1 and CDR2 (germline): MNHEY, SVGEGT.

This clonotype was observed a few times. The rearrangement links TRBV30 to TRBJ1-6, with D possibly matching TRBD1 (6 bases). The V gene lost 6 bases and the J gene lost 7 bases, with 13 bases spanning the gap. Germline V CDR1 and CDR2: GTSNPN, SVGIG (reference sequence). CDR3 length: 13 amino acids. The CDR3 protein is CACPGQENSPLHF. The CDR3 coding sequence is TGTGCCTGTCCGGGACAAGAGAATTCACCCCTCCACTTT.

The J gene is TRBJ2-5, the V gene TRBV14, with TRBD2 identical over 12 bases. J was trimmed by 5 bases and V by 1 base; bases with no gene match: 2. Germline CDR1 and CDR2: SGHDN and FVKESK. The CDR3 has 15 amino acids. The CDR3 DNA is TGTGCCAGCAGCCAAGTGCTAGCGGGGGGGGAGACCCAGTACTTC. Translated: CASSQVLAGGETQYF.

This chain connects TRBV5-1 to TRBJ2-7; D not resolved. CDR3 length equals 13 residues. V lost 4 bases, J lost 3 bases, and 11 bases lay in between. The germline V gene encodes CDR1 SGHRS and CDR2 YFSETQ. The CDR3 loop is CASSVRPNYEQYF. CDR3 bases: TGCGCCAGCAGCGTTCGGCCCAACTACGAGCAGTACTTC. The variable domain in full, with the rest retrieved from reference TRBV5-1 and TRBJ2-7, is KAGVTQTPRYLIKTRGQQVTLSCSPISGHRSVSWYQQTPGQGLQFLFEYFSETQRNKGNFPGRFSGRQFSNSRSEMNVSTLELGDSALYLCASSVRPNYEQYFGPGTRLTVT.

The gene calls are TRBV18 and TRBJ2-3; a weak D match, TRBD2 (6 bases). The CDR3 length is 15 residues. V lost 6 bases, J lost 3 bases, and 16 bases lay in between. The germline V gene encodes CDR1 KGHSH and CDR2 LQKENI. The CDR3 loop is CASSSFGGFTDTQYF. CDR3 in DNA: TGTGCCAGCTCTAGCTTCGGAGGGTTTACAGATACGCAGTATTTT.